A single sample gave rise to the 22 T cell receptor beta chains below, sequenced in a study of CD8 T cells in ankylosing spondylitis. From the 5' RACE reads, TCRdb called clonotypes with MiXCR, one entry per CDR3 protein. The sample records 200,000 to 250,000 distinct CDR3 sequences, roughly 26% being singletons. The material sequenced was blood, either unsorted or a sorted T cell fraction (not recorded which). These receptors were taken from a male donor with ankylosing spondylitis or in good health (not recorded which).

This clonotype was seen ten or more times. This chain connects TRBV7-9 to TRBJ2-5; the match to TRBD2 covers 13 bases. The CDR3 runs to 16 residues. V lost 5 bases, J lost 4 bases, and 7 bases stayed unmatched. Per germline, CDR1 SEHNR and CDR2 FQNEAQ (reference sequence). The CDR3 sequence is CASSTHGLAGAETQYF. The CDR3 bases are TGTGCCAGCAGCACCCACGGACTAGCGGGAGCAGAGACCCAGTACTTC.

This sequence joins TRBV20-1 and TRBJ2-1; TRBD2 agrees at 8 bases. From germline, CDR1 is DFQATT and CDR2 SNEGSKA (reference sequence). The junction had 12 bases not matched to a gene; V was cut back by 4 bases and J by 7 bases. CDR3 length equals 15 residues. CDR3 bases: TGCAGTGCTACCCTTATAGCGGGAAAGGGTAATGAGCAGTTCTTC. Its translation is CSATLIAGKGNEQFF.

The rearrangement joins TRBV5-1 to TRBJ2-6, with 9 nucleotides matching TRBD1. This CDR3 has 17 amino acids. CDR1 is SGHRS, CDR2 YFSETQ, per germline. J gave up 2 bases and V 4 bases, and 7 bases lay outside the gene matches. CDR3 in DNA: TGCGCCAGCAGCGTTGGAGGGACAGGGACTGGGGCCAACGTCCTGACTTTC. Protein sequence: CASSVGGTGTGANVLTF.

This clonotype showed up just a few times. Here the CDR3 DNA reads TGTGCCAGCAGCTTGTTAGAGAATCAGCCCCAGCATTTT. This gives the protein CASSLLENQPQHF. V and J are TRBV5-5 and TRBJ1-5, with D unclear. Trimming removed 1 base at V and 4 bases at J, with 6 bases between. CDR3 size: 13 residues. Germline V gene lookup returns CDR1 SGHKS and CDR2 YYEKEE (reference sequence).

This chain joins TRBV6-2 or TRBV6-3 and TRBJ2-2; D is perhaps TRBD2 (7 bases). Deletions cut 5 bases from V and 7 bases from J, with 14 bases between. Germline V gene sequence: CDR1 MNHEY, CDR2 SVGEGT. The CDR3 has 14 residues. The CDR3 DNA sequence: TGTGCCAGCAGTGCGAAGCGGGACATCGGGGAGCTGTTTTTT. Its translation is CASSAKRDIGELFF.

This clonotype occurred many times. The chain joins TRBV28 to TRBJ2-3, with 8 bases that match TRBD2. With 3 bases clipped from V and 6 bases from J, the junction kept 11 bases outside the gene matches. CDR3 length: 16 amino acids. Germline V gene sequence: CDR1 MDHEN, CDR2 SYDVKM. The CDR3 sequence is CASSFSREVFRDTQYF. The CDR3 DNA sequence: TGTGCCAGCAGTTTCTCGCGGGAGGTCTTTCGGGATACGCAGTATTTT.

This chain links TRBV20-1 with TRBJ1-4; D is unresolved. Germline V CDR1 and CDR2: DFQATT, SNEGSKA (reference sequence). The CDR3 is 13 residues long. Trimming left V 1 base short and J 4 bases short, with 7 bases between. The DNA for the CDR3 is TGCAGTGCTAGAGGGTTACGTAATGAAAAACTGTTTTTT. The encoded protein is CSARGLRNEKLFF.

This clonotype was recorded a few times. The gene calls are TRBV29-1 and TRBJ2-2, with 7 bases aligning to TRBD2. Germline loops: CDR1 SQVTM, CDR2 ANQGSEA. V lost 1 base, J lost 1 base, and 9 bases stayed unmatched. This CDR3 is 17 amino acids long. The CDR3 region is CSVEGGAGSRNTGELFF. The CDR3 DNA follows: TGCAGCGTTGAAGGAGGAGCGGGAAGCCGGAACACCGGGGAGCTGTTTTTT.

This clonotype was seen many times. This chain connects TRBV28 to TRBJ1-1; 7 bases are shared with TRBD1. J was trimmed by 5 bases and V by 5 bases; bases with no gene match: 8. Germline-derived CDR1 and CDR2 are MDHEN and SYDVKM. The CDR3 length is 14 residues. This CDR3 is CASSPRQGWTEAFF. The CDR3 nucleotides are TGTGCCAGCAGTCCACGACAGGGTTGGACTGAAGCTTTCTTT.

This clonotype was found a few times. J is TRBJ2-1 and V is TRBV15; TRBD2 matches at 8 bases. There are 14 residues in the CDR3. V shed 11 bases, J shed 10 bases, and the junction held 16 bases outside the gene matches. CDR1 is LNHNV, CDR2 YYDKDF, per germline (reference sequence). The CDR3 nucleotides are TGTGCCGCTGCGGGTCCGGGACTAGTAAAGGAGCAGTTCTTC. It yields the protein CAAAGPGLVKEQFF.

This clonotype was counted at least ten times. The genes are TRBV20-1 and TRBJ2-1; TRBD1 matches at 9 bases. J gave up 2 bases and V 1 base, and 3 bases lay outside the gene matches. The CDR3 loop spans 15 amino acids. CDR1 DFQATT and CDR2 SNEGSKA come from the germline V gene (reference sequence). The CDR3 nucleotides read TGCAGTGCTAGAGTTGGGGACAGGGCCTACAATGAGCAGTTCTTC. Its protein is CSARVGDRAYNEQFF.

This clonotype was seen repeatedly, ten times or more. The DNA for the CDR3 is TGTGCCAGCAGCTTAGCGGGGCTAGCGGGGTCCTACGAGCAGTACTTC. This sequence encodes CASSLAGLAGSYEQYF. This rearrangement joins TRBV7-8 to TRBJ2-7, with TRBD2 matching 9 bases. Per germline, CDR1 SGHVS and CDR2 FQNEAQ. The CDR3 extends over 16 amino acids. V gave up 0 bases and J gave up 1 base; unmatched junction bases: 4.

This clonotype was found many times. CDR3 coding DNA: TGTGCCACTCAGGGGACAGTGGAGACCCAGTACTTC. Translating it yields CATQGTVETQYF. The rearrangement uses TRBV10-3 and TRBJ2-5; 7 nucleotides match TRBD1. Looked up from germline, CDR1 is ENHRY and CDR2 is SYGVKD. V dropped 10 bases and J dropped 5; count of bases not matched to a gene: 7. This CDR3 has 12 amino acids.

The chain combines TRBV5-1 with TRBJ2-1, with D possibly TRBD2 on 5 matching bases. Per the germline V gene, CDR1 is SGHRS and CDR2 is YFSETQ. This CDR3 has 13 amino acids. Trimming left V 4 bases short and J 9 bases short, with 14 bases between. DNA of the CDR3: TGCGCCAGCAGCATCGGACTCGCGGGTGAGCAGTTCTTC. Encoded protein: CASSIGLAGEQFF.

This clonotype was seen at least ten times. The chain links TRBV4-2 to TRBJ1-3; tentative D call: TRBD1 (6 bases). Per the germline V gene, CDR1 is LGHNA and CDR2 is YNFKEQ. This CDR3 contains 18 residues. Trimming took 1 base from V and 0 from J, leaving 16 bases between them. CDR3 region: CASSQGASDSYSGNTIYF. Here the CDR3 DNA reads TGTGCCAGCAGCCAAGGGGCATCGGACAGCTACTCTGGAAACACCATATATTTT.

This clonotype was found many times. The chain carries TRBV4-3 and TRBJ2-4; 10 nucleotides match TRBD2. The CDR3 is 16 residues long. V lost 1 base to trimming and J lost 1 base; unmatched junction nucleotides: 1. The germline CDR1 and CDR2 sequences are LGHNA and YSLEER. The CDR3 loop reads CASSQVAGGAKNIQYF. The CDR3 nucleotides are TGCGCCAGCAGCCAAGTAGCGGGAGGTGCCAAAAACATTCAGTACTTC.

The chain carries TRBV20-1 and TRBJ2-7, with D perhaps matching TRBD2 (6 bases). The V end was cut by 4 bases, the J end by 7 bases, with 20 bases between. Germline values: CDR1 DFQATT, CDR2 SNEGSKA (reference sequence). CDR3 length equals 14 residues. The CDR3 protein is CSATLGGGPGEQYF. In nucleotides, the CDR3 is TGCAGTGCTACTCTTGGGGGAGGACCGGGGGAGCAGTACTTC.

This clonotype appeared many times. The chain recombines TRBV29-1 with TRBJ1-3; D is unclear. The CDR3 runs to 12 residues. Germline V gene data show CDR1 as SQVTM and CDR2 as ANQGSEA. Trimming took off 5 bases at V and 4 bases at J, with 9 bases between the two ends. Here the CDR3 reads CSVQVPGNTIYF. The CDR3 DNA sequence: TGCAGCGTTCAAGTTCCCGGAAACACCATATATTTT.

The chain combines TRBV18 with TRBJ2-5; 8 bases are a match to TRBD1. Germline-derived CDR1 and CDR2 are KGHSH and LQKENI. J gave up 5 bases and V 5 bases, and 7 bases lay outside the gene matches. The CDR3 spans 14 residues. CDR3 protein: CASSAGGAAETQYF. The CDR3 region has the DNA TGTGCCAGCTCAGCAGGGGGCGCCGCGGAGACCCAGTACTTC. Drawing the rest from reference TRBV18 and TRBJ2-5, the complete variable domain is NAGVMQNPRHLVRRRGQEARLRCSPMKGHSHVYWYRQLPEEGLKFMVYLQKENIIDESGMPKERFSAEFPKEGPSILRIQQVVRGDSAAYFCASSAGGAAETQYFGPGTRLLVL.

The chain links TRBV5-1 to TRBJ2-3; TRBD2 matches 7 bases. Germline CDR1 and CDR2: SGHRS and YFSETQ. J gave up 1 base and V 4 bases, and 9 bases lay outside the gene matches. This CDR3 comprises 16 residues. CDR3 sequence reads: CASSRPSGVGTDTQYF. The DNA for the CDR3 is TGCGCCAGCAGCCGGCCGAGCGGGGTCGGCACAGATACGCAGTATTTT.

The chain uses TRBV29-1 and TRBJ2-1, with a weak D call TRBD1 (5 bases). This CDR3 spans 13 amino acids. V was trimmed by 7 bases and J by 6 bases, leaving 16 bases between them. The germline V gene encodes CDR1 SQVTM and CDR2 ANQGSEA. For the CDR3, the DNA is TGCAGCGGCAGGGAATTTAATTTCAATGAGCAGTTCTTC. Amino acids: CSGREFNFNEQFF.

This clonotype was seen at least ten times. The gene calls are TRBV5-1 and TRBJ2-3, with 8 bases aligning to TRBD2. The CDR3 is 14 residues long. V lost 5 bases to trimming and J lost 0 bases; unmatched junction nucleotides: 2. Germline loops: CDR1 SGHRS, CDR2 YFSETQ. The CDR3: CASSPSGSTDTQYF. CDR3 in DNA: TGCGCCAGCAGTCCTAGCGGGAGCACAGATACGCAGTATTTT.